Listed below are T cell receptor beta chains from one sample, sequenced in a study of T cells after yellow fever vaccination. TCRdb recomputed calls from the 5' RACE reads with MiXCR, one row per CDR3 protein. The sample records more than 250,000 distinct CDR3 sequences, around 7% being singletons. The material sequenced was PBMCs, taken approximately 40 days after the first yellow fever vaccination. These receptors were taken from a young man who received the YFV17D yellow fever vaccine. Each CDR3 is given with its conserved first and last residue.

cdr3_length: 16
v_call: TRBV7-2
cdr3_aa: CASSLNRGLAKNIQYF

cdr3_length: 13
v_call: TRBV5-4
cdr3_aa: CASSLTSGDGQYF

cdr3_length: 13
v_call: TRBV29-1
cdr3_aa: CSVVYQGRYEQYF

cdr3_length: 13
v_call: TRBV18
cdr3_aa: CASSPPGEDTQYF

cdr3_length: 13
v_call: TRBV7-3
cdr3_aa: CASSLTSLAALDF

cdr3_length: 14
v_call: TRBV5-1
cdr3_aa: CASSLGLMNTEAFF

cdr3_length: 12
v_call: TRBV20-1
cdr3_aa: CSARGGRDEQFF

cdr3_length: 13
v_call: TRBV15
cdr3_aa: CATSRDSNEKLFF

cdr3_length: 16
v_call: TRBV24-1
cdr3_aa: CATSATGGPVDGTQYF

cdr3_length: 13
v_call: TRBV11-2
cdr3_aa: CASSRAGRLWAFF

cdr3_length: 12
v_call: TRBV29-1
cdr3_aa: CSVVGSLYGYTF